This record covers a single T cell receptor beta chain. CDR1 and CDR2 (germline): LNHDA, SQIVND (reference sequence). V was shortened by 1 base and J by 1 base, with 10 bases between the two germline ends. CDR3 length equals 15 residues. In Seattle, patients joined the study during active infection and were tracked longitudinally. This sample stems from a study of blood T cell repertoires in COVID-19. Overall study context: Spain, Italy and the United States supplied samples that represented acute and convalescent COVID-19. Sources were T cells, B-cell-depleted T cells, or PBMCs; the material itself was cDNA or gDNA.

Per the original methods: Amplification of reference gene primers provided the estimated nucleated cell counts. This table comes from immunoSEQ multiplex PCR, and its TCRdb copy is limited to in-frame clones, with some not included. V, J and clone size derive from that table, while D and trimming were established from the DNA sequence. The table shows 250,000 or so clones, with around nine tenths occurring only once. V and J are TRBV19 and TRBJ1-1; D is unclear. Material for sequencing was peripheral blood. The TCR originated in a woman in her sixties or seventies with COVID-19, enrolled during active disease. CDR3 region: CASSIVGGPNTEAFF. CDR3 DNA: TGTGCCAGTAGTATAGTGGGAGGGCCGAACACTGAAGCTTTCTTT.